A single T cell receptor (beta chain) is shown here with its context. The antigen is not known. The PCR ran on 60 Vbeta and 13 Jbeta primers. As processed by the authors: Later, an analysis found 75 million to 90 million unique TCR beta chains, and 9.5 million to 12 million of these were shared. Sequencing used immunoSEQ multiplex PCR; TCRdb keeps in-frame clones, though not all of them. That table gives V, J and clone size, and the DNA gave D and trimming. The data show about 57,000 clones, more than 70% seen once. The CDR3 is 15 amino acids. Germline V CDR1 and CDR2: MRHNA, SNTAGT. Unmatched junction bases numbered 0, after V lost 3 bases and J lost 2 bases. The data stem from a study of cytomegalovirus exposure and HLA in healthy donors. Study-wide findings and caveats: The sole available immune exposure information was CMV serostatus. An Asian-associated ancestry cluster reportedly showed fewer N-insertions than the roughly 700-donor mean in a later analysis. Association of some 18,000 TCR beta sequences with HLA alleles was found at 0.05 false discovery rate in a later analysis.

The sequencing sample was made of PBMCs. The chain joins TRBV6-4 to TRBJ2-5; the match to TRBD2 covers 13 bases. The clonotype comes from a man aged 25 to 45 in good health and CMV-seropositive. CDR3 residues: CASSELAGGQETQYF. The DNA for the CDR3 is TGTGCCAGCAGTGAACTAGCGGGGGGGCAAGAGACCCAGTACTTC.